A single sample gave rise to the 32 T cell receptor beta chains below, sequenced in a study of control samples from healthy donors and cancer patients. Some clones are missing from TCRdb's copy, which holds only in-frame ones; the method was immunoSEQ multiplex PCR. This sample yields 90,000 or so clones, of which less than 90% are seen a single time; approximately 15% belongs to the top ten. The sequencing input was blood. These receptors all stem from a woman between 65 and 79 years old in good health.

This chain joins TRBV6-5 and TRBJ2-1, with TRBD2 matching 8 bases. The CDR3 has 16 residues. J was trimmed by 8 bases and V by 2 bases; bases with no gene match: 11. The germline V gene has CDR1 MNHEY and CDR2 SVGAGI. The CDR3 bases are TGTGCCAGCAGTTACACCGGGCTAGCGGGTGGCGATGAGCAGTTCTTC. Protein: CASSYTGLAGGDEQFF.

The rearrangement joins TRBV7-9 to TRBJ1-3, with 11 bases matching TRBD1. The CDR3 is 16 residues long. Germline trimming cut 5 bases from V and 6 bases from J; bases unmatched to any gene: 9. Germline CDR1 is SEHNR and CDR2 is FQNEAQ (reference sequence). The CDR3 is CASSPPGQGAQNTIYF. CDR3 DNA sequence: TGTGCCAGCAGCCCACCCGGACAGGGGGCGCAAAACACCATATATTTT.

In the case of this clone: Additional DNA sequences in this sample encode the identical CDR3. The chain couples TRBV19 to TRBJ1-2; no firm D call. CDR1 and CDR2 (germline): LNHDA, SQIVND (reference sequence). Trimming pared 5 bases from V and 4 bases from J, leaving 11 bases between. There are 13 residues in the CDR3. The CDR3 here is CASSPDGSYGYTF. CDR3 sequence (DNA): TGTGCCAGTAGTCCGGACGGAAGCTATGGCTACACCTTC.

The chain has TRBV2 and TRBJ1-5; no firm D call. Deletions cut 8 bases from V and 0 bases from J, with 11 bases between. In germline, CDR1 is SNHLY, CDR2 FYNNEI. The CDR3 sequence is 14 residues long. The CDR3 nucleotides read TGTGCCAGCGGCGGACTCAATAGCAATCAGCCCCAGCATTTT. Residues: CASGGLNSNQPQHF.

This chain joins TRBV4-2 and TRBJ1-4; D gene unclear. V was pared by 1 base and J by 1 base, with 7 bases between. The CDR3 extends over 15 amino acids. Germline loops: CDR1 LGHNA, CDR2 YNFKEQ. The CDR3 DNA is TGTGCCAGCAGCCAAGTTCCGGGAACTAATGAAAAACTGTTTTTT. Translated, it gives CASSQVPGTNEKLFF.

For this clone: One end of the junction is discordant with germline, which a read error may explain. V and J are TRBV4-3 and TRBJ1-1; D gene ambiguous. The germline V gene encodes CDR1 LGHNA and CDR2 YSLEER. This CDR3 is 15 amino acids long. CDR3 residues: CASSQDVKENAEAFF. The CDR3 coding sequence is TGCGCCAGCAGCCAAGATGTAAAGGAGAACGCTGAAGCTTTCTTT.

The V call is TRBV15, the J call TRBJ1-2; D is perhaps TRBD1 (6 bases). CDR3 length equals 16 residues. Deletions cut 0 bases from V and 2 bases from J, with 13 bases between. Germline CDR1 LNHNV, CDR2 YYDKDF (reference sequence). The CDR3 DNA follows: TGTGCCACCAGCAGAGATTACAGGGCAAGGAACTATGGCTACACCTTC. Translated: CATSRDYRARNYGYTF.

This rearrangement joins TRBV6-2 or TRBV6-3 to TRBJ1-5, with D possibly being TRBD1 (6 bases). Trimming stripped 5 bases from V and 3 bases from J, with 14 bases between. Per germline, CDR1 MNHEY and CDR2 SVGEGT. CDR3 size: 15 residues. As DNA, the CDR3 is TGTGCCAGCAGTCGAACCCAGGGGTACAATCAGCCCCAGCATTTT. This sequence encodes CASSRTQGYNQPQHF.

The CDR3 bases are TGTGCCAGCAGTCCTGGGAATAGCAATCAGCCCCAGCATTTT. Protein sequence: CASSPGNSNQPQHF. The genes are TRBV3-1 (or the pseudogene TRBV3-2) and TRBJ1-5; D not certain. The CDR3 is made up of 14 amino acids. V lost 6 bases to trimming and J lost 0 bases, with 9 bases between them. The germline V gene encodes CDR1 LGHDT and CDR2 YNNKEL (reference sequence).

The rearrangement uses TRBV14 and TRBJ2-2; 7 positions agree with TRBD2. Looked up from germline, CDR1 is SGHDN and CDR2 is FVKESK. The ends lost 4 bases at V and 5 bases at J; junction bases unmatched: 7. The CDR3 is 15 residues long. The DNA of the CDR3 is TGTGCCAGCAGCCCCCTCGGGGGAGGGACCGGGGAGCTGTTTTTT. This sequence encodes CASSPLGGGTGELFF.

The chain combines TRBV29-1 with TRBJ2-3; 7 bases align to TRBD2. The length of the CDR3 is 13 residues. The V gene end was trimmed by 6 bases and the J gene end by 5 bases; junction bases not matched to a gene: 8. Germline CDR1 SQVTM, CDR2 ANQGSEA. This CDR3 reads CSVEEGGRDTQYF. As DNA, the CDR3 is TGCAGCGTCGAGGAGGGAGGGAGAGATACGCAGTATTTT.

The sample holds a few counts of this clone. This chain uses TRBV5-1 with TRBJ1-5, with 7 bases lining up with TRBD1. CDR1 is SGHRS, CDR2 YFSETQ, per germline. The CDR3 is 16 amino acids. The V segment lost 1 base and the J segment 6 bases; nucleotides outside the gene matches: 10. The CDR3 DNA is TGCGCCAGCAGCTTGAACCCTGACAGGGTGGGTCAGCCCCAGCATTTT. Translation: CASSLNPDRVGQPQHF.

The rearrangement joins TRBV6-6 to TRBJ1-5, with unresolved D. This CDR3 spans 17 amino acids. Germline V lookup: CDR1 MNHNY, CDR2 SVGAGI (reference sequence). The ends were cut back, 5 bases at V and 7 bases at J, with 24 bases in the middle. The DNA of the CDR3 is TGTGCCAGCAGTCTAGGAAGGGCAGGACCCGATAGCCAGCCCCAGCATTTT. Its translation is CASSLGRAGPDSQPQHF.

The chain couples TRBV2 to TRBJ2-7; 7 bases fit TRBD1. Trimming at V came to 6 bases and at J to 3 bases, leaving 11 bases not matched to a gene. The CDR3 sequence is 15 residues long. Germline V lookup: CDR1 SNHLY, CDR2 FYNNEI. In DNA form, the CDR3 reads TGTGCCAGCAGGATAGGACAGGCCGAGAACTACGAGCAGTACTTC. Amino acids: CASRIGQAENYEQYF.

The chain uses TRBV27 and TRBJ1-3; D uncertain. This CDR3 comprises 15 residues. V lost 2 bases and J 0 bases, leaving 8 bases between the germline ends. The germline CDR1 and CDR2 sequences are MNHEY and SMNVEV (reference sequence). The CDR3 spells CASSLTWGSGNTIYF. The CDR3 bases are TGTGCCAGCAGTTTAACATGGGGCTCTGGAAACACCATATATTTT.

The chain couples TRBV19 to TRBJ1-1; TRBD1 agrees at 9 bases. With V trimmed by 5 bases and J by 4 bases, 2 bases remained unmatched. This CDR3 region has 13 residues. Germline CDR1 is LNHDA and CDR2 is SQIVND (reference sequence). The CDR3 DNA reads TGTGCCAGTAGTTTGGGACAGGGCACTGAAGCTTTCTTT. Translating it yields CASSLGQGTEAFF.

This chain links TRBV5-1 with TRBJ2-7; tentatively, D is TRBD1 (6 bases). Germline CDR1 and CDR2: SGHRS and YFSETQ. This CDR3 region has 14 residues. Trimming removed 3 bases at V and 1 base at J, with 11 bases between. The CDR3 loop is CASSSDSLSYEQYF. DNA for the CDR3: TGCGCCAGCAGCTCGGACAGCCTATCCTACGAGCAGTACTTC.

This clone is a singleton in its sample. The V gene is TRBV30, the J gene TRBJ1-2, with TRBD1 identical over 7 bases. V lost 1 base to trimming and J lost 4 bases; unmatched junction nucleotides: 6. The CDR3 length is 14 residues. From germline, CDR1 is GTSNPN and CDR2 SVGIG (reference sequence). CDR3 nucleotides: TGTGCCTGGAGTGAGACAGGGAGCTTCTATGGCTACACCTTC. The encoded protein is CAWSETGSFYGYTF.

This rearrangement joins TRBV30 to TRBJ1-2; 7 nucleotides agree with TRBD1. This CDR3 has 12 amino acids. CDR1 and CDR2 from the germline V gene are GTSNPN and SVGIG (reference sequence). V shed 3 bases, J shed 8 bases, and the junction held 6 bases outside the gene matches. CDR3 nucleotides: TGTGCCTGGAGCCCAAACAGGGGAGGCTACACCTTC. It codes for CAWSPNRGGYTF. Filled out from reference TRBV30 and TRBJ1-2, the complete variable domain reads SQTIHQWPATLVQPVGSPLSLECTVEGTSNPNLYWYRQAAGRGLQLLFYSVGIGQISSEVPQNLSASRPQDRQFILSSKKLLLSDSGFYLCAWSPNRGGYTFGSGTRLTVV.

CDR3 nucleotides: TGTGCCACCGCCGTAGGGGCAGGGGGCGGTCAGCCCCAGCATTTT. Protein sequence: CATAVGAGGGQPQHF. The J gene is TRBJ1-5, the V gene TRBV19; 8 bases line up with TRBD1. V shed 10 bases, J shed 6 bases, and the junction held 14 bases outside the gene matches. Per the germline V gene, CDR1 is LNHDA and CDR2 is SQIVND (reference sequence). The CDR3 is made up of 15 amino acids. Looking up the rest from reference TRBV19 and TRBJ1-5 gives the full variable domain: DGGITQSPKYLFRKEGQNVTLSCEQNLNHDAMYWYRQDPGQGLRLIYYSQIVNDFQKGDIAEGYSVSREKKESFPLTVTSAQKNPTAFYLCATAVGAGGGQPQHFGDGTRLSIL.

This chain connects TRBV25-1 to TRBJ1-1; D possibly corresponds to TRBD1 (5 bases). V gave up 7 bases and J gave up 4 bases, with 13 bases separating them. Germline CDR1 is MGHDK and CDR2 is SYGVNS. The CDR3 runs to 13 residues. CDR3 sequence reads: CASMGVGSTEAFF. DNA for the CDR3: TGTGCCAGCATGGGGGTGGGGAGCACTGAAGCTTTCTTT.

The V gene is TRBV11-2, the J gene TRBJ2-3; D unresolved. V was pared by 4 bases and J by 5 bases, with 7 bases between. The CDR3 loop spans 12 amino acids. Germline lookup yields CDR1 SGHAT and CDR2 FQNNGV. CDR3 nucleotide sequence: TGTGCCAGCAGCTCTTCGTTAGATACGCAGTATTTT. This codes for CASSSSLDTQYF.

The rearrangement links TRBV19 to TRBJ2-1; maybe TRBD2 (5 bases). The ends were cut back, 7 bases at V and 1 base at J, with 14 bases in the middle. Germline CDR1 reads LNHDA; CDR2 reads SQIVND (reference sequence). The CDR3 length is 15 residues. In DNA, the CDR3 is TGTGCCAGTACCCAAGTGGCGGGTTCCTACAATGAGCAGTTCTTC. It translates to CASTQVAGSYNEQFF.

The chain is built from TRBV29-1 and TRBJ2-1; maybe TRBD2 (5 bases). V lost 5 bases and J 6 bases, leaving 14 bases between the germline ends. This CDR3 is 13 amino acids long. CDR1 and CDR2 (germline): SQVTM, ANQGSEA. The chain's CDR3 is CSVTGLGFNEQFF. CDR3 DNA sequence: TGCAGCGTTACGGGGTTGGGGTTCAATGAGCAGTTCTTC.

This clone was detected only a few times. V usage is TRBV12-3 or TRBV12-4 and J usage is TRBJ2-3; the D gene is possibly TRBD1 (5 bases). The V end lost 3 bases, the J end lost 4 bases, and 8 bases lay between the germline ends. This CDR3 is built from 13 residues. CDR3 bases: TGTGCCAGCAGTTTTGGCAGGGCAGATACGCAGTATTTT. Its translation: CASSFGRADTQYF.

The chain uses TRBV30 and TRBJ1-1, with 10 bases aligning to TRBD1. The germline gives CDR1 GTSNPN, CDR2 SVGIG (reference sequence). The CDR3 is made up of 14 amino acids. With V trimmed by 3 bases and J by 5 bases, 6 bases remained unmatched. CDR3 region: CAWRADRGSTEAFF. CDR3 in DNA: TGTGCCTGGAGAGCGGACAGGGGGAGTACTGAAGCTTTCTTT.

The rearrangement joins TRBV6-2 or TRBV6-3 to TRBJ1-2, with a weak D call TRBD1 (6 bases). Trimming pared 6 bases from V and 4 bases from J, leaving 9 bases between. In germline, CDR1 is MNHEY, CDR2 SVGEGT. The CDR3 runs to 12 residues. The chain's CDR3 is CASSPTGYGYTF. CDR3 sequence (DNA): TGTGCCAGCAGCCCGACAGGCTATGGCTACACCTTC.

The rearrangement joins TRBV10-3 to TRBJ1-3; maybe TRBD1 (5 bases). Trimming removed 11 bases at V and 0 bases at J, with 14 bases between. CDR3 length equals 14 residues. CDR1 ENHRY and CDR2 SYGVKD come from the germline V gene. The CDR3 region has the DNA TGTGCCTCCCGAGAGGGACTCTCTGGAAACACCATATATTTT. Amino acid sequence: CASREGLSGNTIYF.

This clone has more than one count but fewer than ten. V is TRBV7-8 and J is TRBJ2-7, with D hard to call. This CDR3 is built from 14 residues. Per the germline V gene, CDR1 is SGHVS and CDR2 is FQNEAQ. V lost 1 base, J lost 1 base, and 8 bases lay in between. The CDR3 DNA reads as TGTGCCAGCAGCTTAGTTGCCACTTCCTACGAGCAGTACTTC. As protein: CASSLVATSYEQYF.

Here the CDR3 reads CASSVGTGGIYEQYF. CDR3 nucleotide sequence: TGTGCCAGCAGCGTAGGGACAGGGGGCATTTACGAGCAGTACTTC. The chain employs TRBV9 and TRBJ2-7; 11 bases align to TRBD1. V lost 0 bases, J lost 4 bases, and 3 bases stayed unmatched. Looked up from germline, CDR1 is SGDLS and CDR2 is YYNGEE. CDR3 length: 15 amino acids.

The chain has TRBV3-1 (or the pseudogene TRBV3-2) and TRBJ2-7; 7 bases align to TRBD2. The V gene's germline CDR1 is LGHDT and CDR2 YNNKEL (reference sequence). V gave up 1 base and J gave up 4 bases; unmatched junction bases: 7. This CDR3 region has 15 residues. The CDR3 DNA sequence: TGTGCCAGCAGCCAAGGGTGGGAGGGCTTTTACGAGCAGTACTTC. It codes for CASSQGWEGFYEQYF.

The chain couples TRBV19 to TRBJ1-4; D is undetermined. The V gene lost 0 bases and the J gene lost 7 bases, with 9 bases spanning the gap. CDR3 size: 14 residues. Per the germline V gene, CDR1 is LNHDA and CDR2 is SQIVND (reference sequence). In nucleotides, the CDR3 is TGTGCCAGTAGTATAGAATGGCGCAGTGAAAAACTGTTTTTT. This sequence encodes CASSIEWRSEKLFF. The full variable domain, its missing parts supplied by reference TRBV19 and TRBJ1-4, is DGGITQSPKYLFRKEGQNVTLSCEQNLNHDAMYWYRQDPGQGLRLIYYSQIVNDFQKGDIAEGYSVSREKKESFPLTVTSAQKNPTAFYLCASSIEWRSEKLFFGSGTQLSVL.